This T cell receptor beta chain was recorded in a study of blood T cells in healthy people across ages. Per sample, at least 5 micrograms of total RNA were extracted. J lost 7 bases, V lost 4 bases, and 11 bases had no gene match. The CDR3 totals 15 residues. Germline-derived CDR1 and CDR2 are SGHRS and YFSETQ. A sample-barcoded 5' primer and a J-beta primer mix were used in a second PCR of roughly 7 to 11 cycles. MiXCR, run by TCRdb on the 5' RACE reads, gives a single entry per CDR3 protein. Here the sample spans about 1 million distinct CDR3 sequences, over 35% being singletons. This clonotype has just a few counts.

What was sequenced was blood. The sequence was collected from a woman in her fifties or sixties in good health. The chain combines TRBV5-1 with TRBJ2-5; TRBD1 agrees at 9 bases. The CDR3 sequence is CASSQLQGAQGTQYF. The CDR3 bases are TGCGCCAGCAGCCAATTACAGGGGGCCCAGGGGACCCAGTACTTC.